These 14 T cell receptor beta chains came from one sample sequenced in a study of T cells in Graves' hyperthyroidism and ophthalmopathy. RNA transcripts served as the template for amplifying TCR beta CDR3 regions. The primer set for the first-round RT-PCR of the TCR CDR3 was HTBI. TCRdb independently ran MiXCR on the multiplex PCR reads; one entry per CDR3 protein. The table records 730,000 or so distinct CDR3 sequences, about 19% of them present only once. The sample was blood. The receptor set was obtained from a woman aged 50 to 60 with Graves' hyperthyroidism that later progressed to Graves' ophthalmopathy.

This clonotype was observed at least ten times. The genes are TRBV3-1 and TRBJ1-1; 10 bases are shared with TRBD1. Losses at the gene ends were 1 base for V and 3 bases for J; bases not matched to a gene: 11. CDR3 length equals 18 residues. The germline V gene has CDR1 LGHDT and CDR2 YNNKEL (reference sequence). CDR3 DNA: TGTGCCAGCAGCCAAGTGGAGGGGGACAGGGGATTTGACACTGAAGCTTTCTTT. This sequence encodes CASSQVEGDRGFDTEAFF.

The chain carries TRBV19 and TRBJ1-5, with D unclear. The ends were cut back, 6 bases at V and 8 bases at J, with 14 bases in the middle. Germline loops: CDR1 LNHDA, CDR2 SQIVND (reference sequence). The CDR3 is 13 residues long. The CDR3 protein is CASRGTWIEPQHF. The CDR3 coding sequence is TGTGCCAGTAGGGGTACGTGGATCGAGCCCCAGCATTTT. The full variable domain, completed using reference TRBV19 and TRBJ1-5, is DGGITQSPKYLFRKEGQNVTLSCEQNLNHDAMYWYRQDPGQGLRLIYYSQIVNDFQKGDIAEGYSVSREKKESFPLTVTSAQKNPTAFYLCASRGTWIEPQHFGDGTRLSIL.

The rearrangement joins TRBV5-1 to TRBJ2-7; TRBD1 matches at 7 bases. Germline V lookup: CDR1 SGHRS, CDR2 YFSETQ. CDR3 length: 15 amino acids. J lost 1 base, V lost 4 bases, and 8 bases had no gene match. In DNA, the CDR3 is TGCGCCAGCAGCCTGAGACCGGGACAGTCCTACGAGCAGTACTTC. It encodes CASSLRPGQSYEQYF.

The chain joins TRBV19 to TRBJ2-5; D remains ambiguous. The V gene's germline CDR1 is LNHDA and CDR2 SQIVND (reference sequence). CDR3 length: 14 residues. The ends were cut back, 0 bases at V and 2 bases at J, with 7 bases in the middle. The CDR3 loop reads CASSIEVWQETQYF. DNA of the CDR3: TGTGCCAGTAGTATAGAAGTTTGGCAAGAGACCCAGTACTTC.

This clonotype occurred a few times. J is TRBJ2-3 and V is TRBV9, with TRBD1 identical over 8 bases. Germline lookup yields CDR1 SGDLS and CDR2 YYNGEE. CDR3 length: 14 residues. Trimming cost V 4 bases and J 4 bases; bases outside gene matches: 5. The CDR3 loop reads CASSTGTGPDTQYF. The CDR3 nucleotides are TGTGCCAGCAGCACCGGGACAGGACCAGATACGCAGTATTTT.

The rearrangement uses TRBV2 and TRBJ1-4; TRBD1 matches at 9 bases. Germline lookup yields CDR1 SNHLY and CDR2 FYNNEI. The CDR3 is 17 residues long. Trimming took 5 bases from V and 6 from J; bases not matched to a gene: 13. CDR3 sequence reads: CASSRKTFRDRDEKLFF. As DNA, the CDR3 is TGTGCCAGCAGTCGTAAAACATTCCGGGACAGGGATGAAAAACTGTTTTTT.

The CDR3 spells CSATQGGEQYF. In DNA form, the CDR3 reads TGCAGTGCCACCCAAGGAGGGGAGCAGTACTTC. The chain couples TRBV20-1 to TRBJ2-7, with D maybe TRBD2 (6 bases). The CDR3 spans 11 residues. The germline V and J ends were trimmed by 6 bases and 7 bases, with 13 bases remaining between them. Germline V gene lookup returns CDR1 DFQATT and CDR2 SNEGSKA (reference sequence).

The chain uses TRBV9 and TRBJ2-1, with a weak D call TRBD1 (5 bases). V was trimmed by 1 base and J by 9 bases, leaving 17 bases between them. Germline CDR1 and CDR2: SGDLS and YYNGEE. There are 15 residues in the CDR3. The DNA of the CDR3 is TGTGCCAGCAGCGTAAGTGGAACAGGCGAGAGTGAGCAGTTCTTC. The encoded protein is CASSVSGTGESEQFF. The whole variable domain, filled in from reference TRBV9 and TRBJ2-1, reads DSGVTQTPKHLITATGQRVTLRCSPRSGDLSVYWYQQSLDQGLQFLIQYYNGEERAKGNILERFSAQQFPDLHSELNLSSLELGDSALYFCASSVSGTGESEQFFGPGTRLTVL.

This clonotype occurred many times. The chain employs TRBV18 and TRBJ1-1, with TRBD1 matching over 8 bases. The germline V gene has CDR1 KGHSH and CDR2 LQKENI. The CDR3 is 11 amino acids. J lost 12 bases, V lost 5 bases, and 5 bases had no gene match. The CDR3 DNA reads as TGTGCCAGCTCAGACGACAGGGGACCTTTCTTT. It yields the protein CASSDDRGPFF.

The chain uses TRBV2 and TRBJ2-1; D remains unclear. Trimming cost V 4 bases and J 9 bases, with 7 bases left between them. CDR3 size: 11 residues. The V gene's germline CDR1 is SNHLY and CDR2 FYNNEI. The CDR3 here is CASSAGVEQFF. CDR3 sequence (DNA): TGTGCCAGCAGTGCGGGTGTTGAGCAGTTCTTC.

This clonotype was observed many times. CDR3 DNA sequence: TGCAGTGCTCCGGACAGTTCAACCCATGAGACCCAGTACTTC. Its translation is CSAPDSSTHETQYF. The chain carries TRBV20-1 and TRBJ2-5; weak D call: TRBD1 (6 bases). The CDR3 contains 14 residues. Germline V gives CDR1 DFQATT, CDR2 SNEGSKA (reference sequence). The V end was cut by 5 bases, the J end by 5 bases, with 18 bases between.

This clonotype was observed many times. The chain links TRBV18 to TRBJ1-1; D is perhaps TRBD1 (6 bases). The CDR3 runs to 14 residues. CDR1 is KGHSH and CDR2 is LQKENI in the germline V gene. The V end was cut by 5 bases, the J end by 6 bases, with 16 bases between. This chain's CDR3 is CASSANRDNPEAFF. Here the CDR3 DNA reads TGTGCCAGCTCAGCCAACAGGGATAACCCTGAAGCTTTCTTT.

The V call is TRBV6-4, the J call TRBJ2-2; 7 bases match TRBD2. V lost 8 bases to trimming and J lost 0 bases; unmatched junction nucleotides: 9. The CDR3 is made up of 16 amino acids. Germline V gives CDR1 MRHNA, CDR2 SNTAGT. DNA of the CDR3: TGTGCCAGCCGAAGAGACACTAGCGCGAACACCGGGGAGCTGTTTTTT. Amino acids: CASRRDTSANTGELFF.

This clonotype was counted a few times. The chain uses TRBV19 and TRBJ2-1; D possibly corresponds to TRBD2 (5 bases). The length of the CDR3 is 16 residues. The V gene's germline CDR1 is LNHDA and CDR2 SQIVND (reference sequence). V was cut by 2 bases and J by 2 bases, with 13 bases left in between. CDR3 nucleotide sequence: TGTGCCAGTAGTATATCGGTGATCGGGGCCTACAATGAGCAGTTCTTC. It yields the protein CASSISVIGAYNEQFF. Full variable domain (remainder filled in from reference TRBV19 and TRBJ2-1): DGGITQSPKYLFRKEGQNVTLSCEQNLNHDAMYWYRQDPGQGLRLIYYSQIVNDFQKGDIAEGYSVSREKKESFPLTVTSAQKNPTAFYLCASSISVIGAYNEQFFGPGTRLTVL.